This TCR beta chain came from a study of blood T cell repertoires in COVID-19. Study context: Samples representing acute and convalescent COVID-19 were sourced from the United States, Italy and Spain. Nucleic acid was either cDNA or gDNA, and it came from T cells, B-cell-depleted T cells, or PBMCs.

This clone was recorded a few times. Original processing methods: The authors estimated nucleated cell counts from reference gene primer amplification. Sequencing used immunoSEQ multiplex PCR; TCRdb keeps in-frame clones, though not all of them. Clonal size and the V and J genes are those of that table, whereas D and trimming came from the DNA. The table shows some 160,000 clones, with around 83% occurring only once. The sample taken for sequencing was peripheral blood. The receptor comes from a man between 65 and 85 years old who had recovered from COVID-19.

In nucleotides, the CDR3 is TGTGCCAGCAGTTCGGACAGGGGAGGAAACACCATATATTTT. It is translated as CASSSDRGGNTIYF. The chain links TRBV28 to TRBJ1-3; 9 bases match TRBD1. This CDR3 region has 14 residues. Germline CDR1 reads MDHEN; CDR2 reads SYDVKM. Trimming at V came to 4 bases and at J to 4 bases, leaving 2 bases not matched to a gene.